The table lists the clone carrying this T cell receptor (beta chain) with many counts. Its antigen is still unknown. These data come from a study of T cell repertoires in cytomegalovirus infection. Turning to the study itself: Public signatures in TCR beta pointed to CMV infection and matching HLA type.

The CDR3 extends over 13 amino acids. Trimming took 5 bases from V and 6 from J, leaving 13 bases between them. One entry per CDR3 protein, called by TCRdb with MiXCR from the reads. The sample yields 500,000 or so distinct CDR3 sequences, approximately 15% seen once. Whole-study findings and limits: CMV-specific TCR beta clonotypes restricted by HLA-C were the ones dominating the ex vivo response. Based on cumulative public TCR beta family frequency, carriers of CMV plus the relevant HLA were identified.

Sequencing was done on a sample of CD8+ T cells from PBMCs. This receptor was taken from a human donor in good health (CMV status not recorded). Some clones in this sample may be carry-over from other donors' samples. The J gene is TRBJ1-1, the V gene TRBV12-3 or TRBV12-4, with D unresolved. The CDR3 coding sequence is TGTGCCAGCAGTAGTCCGGCGGGAGCTGAAGCTTTCTTT. It codes for CASSSPAGAEAFF.